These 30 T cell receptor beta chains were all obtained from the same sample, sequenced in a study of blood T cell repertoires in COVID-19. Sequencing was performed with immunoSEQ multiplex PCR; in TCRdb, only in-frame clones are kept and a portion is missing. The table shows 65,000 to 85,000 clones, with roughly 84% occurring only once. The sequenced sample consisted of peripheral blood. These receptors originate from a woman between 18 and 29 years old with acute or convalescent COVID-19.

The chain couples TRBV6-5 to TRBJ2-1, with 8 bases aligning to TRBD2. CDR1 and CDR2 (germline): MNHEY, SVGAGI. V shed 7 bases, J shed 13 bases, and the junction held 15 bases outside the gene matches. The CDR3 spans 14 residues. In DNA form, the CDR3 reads TGTGCCAGCACTCCGGCGGGGGGCCCCCCCCGACAGTTCTTC. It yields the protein CASTPAGGPPRQFF.

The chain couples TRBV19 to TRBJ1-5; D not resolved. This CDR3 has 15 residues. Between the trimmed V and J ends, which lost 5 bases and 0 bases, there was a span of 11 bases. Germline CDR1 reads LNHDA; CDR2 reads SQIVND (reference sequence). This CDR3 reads CASSFNGDSNQPQHF. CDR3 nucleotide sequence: TGTGCCAGTAGTTTTAACGGGGATAGCAATCAGCCCCAGCATTTT.

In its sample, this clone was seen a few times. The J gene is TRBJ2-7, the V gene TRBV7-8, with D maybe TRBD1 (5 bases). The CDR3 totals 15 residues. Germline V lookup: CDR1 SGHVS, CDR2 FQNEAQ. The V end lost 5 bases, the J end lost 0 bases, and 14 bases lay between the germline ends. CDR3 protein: CASSSWRDSSYEQYF. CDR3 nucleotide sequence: TGTGCCAGCAGCAGTTGGCGAGACAGCTCCTACGAGCAGTACTTC.

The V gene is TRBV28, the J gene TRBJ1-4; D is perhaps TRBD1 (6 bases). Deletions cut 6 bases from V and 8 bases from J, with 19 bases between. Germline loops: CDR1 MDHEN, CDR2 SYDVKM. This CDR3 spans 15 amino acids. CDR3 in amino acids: CASSPGGRREEKLFF. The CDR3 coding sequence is TGTGCCAGCAGCCCCGGGGGGCGGAGGGAAGAAAAACTGTTTTTT.

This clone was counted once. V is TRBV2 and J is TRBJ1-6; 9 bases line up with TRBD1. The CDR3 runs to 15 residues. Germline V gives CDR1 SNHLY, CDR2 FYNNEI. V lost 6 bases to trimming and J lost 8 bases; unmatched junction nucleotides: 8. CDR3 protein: CASRETGGKDSPLHF. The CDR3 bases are TGTGCCAGCAGGGAGACAGGGGGAAAGGATTCACCCCTCCACTTT.

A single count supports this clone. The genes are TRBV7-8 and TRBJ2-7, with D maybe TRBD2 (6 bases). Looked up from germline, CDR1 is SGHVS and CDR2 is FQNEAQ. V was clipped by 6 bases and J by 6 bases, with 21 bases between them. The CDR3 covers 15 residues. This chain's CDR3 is CASSYQSTGELEQYF. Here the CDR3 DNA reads TGTGCCAGCAGTTACCAGTCTACGGGGGAACTCGAGCAGTACTTC.

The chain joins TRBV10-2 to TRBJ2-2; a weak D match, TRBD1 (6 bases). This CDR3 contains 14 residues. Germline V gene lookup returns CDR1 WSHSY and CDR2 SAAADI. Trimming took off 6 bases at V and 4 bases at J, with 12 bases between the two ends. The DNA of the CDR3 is TGCGCCAGCAGGGCGAAGACAGGCACCGGGGAGCTGTTTTTT. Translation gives CASRAKTGTGELFF.

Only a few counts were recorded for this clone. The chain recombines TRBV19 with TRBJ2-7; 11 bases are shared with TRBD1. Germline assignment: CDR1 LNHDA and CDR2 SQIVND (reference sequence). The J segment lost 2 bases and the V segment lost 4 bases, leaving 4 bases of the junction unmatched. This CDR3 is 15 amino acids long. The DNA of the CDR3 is TGTGCCAGTAGTACACGGACAGGGGGCACCTACGAGCAGTACTTC. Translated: CASSTRTGGTYEQYF.

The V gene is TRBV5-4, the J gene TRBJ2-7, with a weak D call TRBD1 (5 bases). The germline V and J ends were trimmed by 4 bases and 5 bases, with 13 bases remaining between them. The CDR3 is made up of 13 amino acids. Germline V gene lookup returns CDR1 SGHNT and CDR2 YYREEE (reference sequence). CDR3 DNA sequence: TGTGCCAGCAGCACAGATCCAGGGCACGAGCAGTACTTC. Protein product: CASSTDPGHEQYF.

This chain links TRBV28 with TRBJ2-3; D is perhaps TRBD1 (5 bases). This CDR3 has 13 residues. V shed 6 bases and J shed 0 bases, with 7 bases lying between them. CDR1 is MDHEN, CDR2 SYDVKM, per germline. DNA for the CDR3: TGTGCCAGCAGCCAGGGCAGCACAGATACGCAGTATTTT. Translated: CASSQGSTDTQYF.

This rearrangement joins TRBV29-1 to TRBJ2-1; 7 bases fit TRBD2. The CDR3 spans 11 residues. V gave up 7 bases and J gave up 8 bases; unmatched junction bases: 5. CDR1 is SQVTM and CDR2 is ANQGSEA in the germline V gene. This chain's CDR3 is CSGGLVYEQFF. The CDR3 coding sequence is TGCAGCGGCGGACTAGTTTATGAGCAGTTCTTC.

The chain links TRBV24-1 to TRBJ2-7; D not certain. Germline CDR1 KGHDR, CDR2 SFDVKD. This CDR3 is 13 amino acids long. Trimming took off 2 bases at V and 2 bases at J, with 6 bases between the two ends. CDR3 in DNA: TGTGCCACCAGTGATTCACAGACCTACGAGCAGTACTTC. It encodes CATSDSQTYEQYF.

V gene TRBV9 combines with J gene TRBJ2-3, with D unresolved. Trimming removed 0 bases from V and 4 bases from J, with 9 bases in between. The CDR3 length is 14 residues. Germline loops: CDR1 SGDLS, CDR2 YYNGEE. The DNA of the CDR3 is TGTGCCAGCAGCGTAGTAGCCCCCTCAGATACGCAGTATTTT. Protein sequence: CASSVVAPSDTQYF.

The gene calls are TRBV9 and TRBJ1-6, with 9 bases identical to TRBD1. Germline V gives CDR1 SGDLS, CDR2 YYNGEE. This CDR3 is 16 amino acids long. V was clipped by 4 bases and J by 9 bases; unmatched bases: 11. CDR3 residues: CASSSSGQGFFSPLHF. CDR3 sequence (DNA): TGTGCCAGCAGCTCCTCCGGACAGGGGTTTTTTTCACCCCTCCACTTT.

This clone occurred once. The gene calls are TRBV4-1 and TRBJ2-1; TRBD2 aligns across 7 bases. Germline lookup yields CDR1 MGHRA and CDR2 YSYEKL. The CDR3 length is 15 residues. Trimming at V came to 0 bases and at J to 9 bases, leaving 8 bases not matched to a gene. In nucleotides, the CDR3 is TGCGCCAGCAGCCAAGAAGGACTAGGGTGGGCTGAGCAGTTCTTC. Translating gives CASSQEGLGWAEQFF.

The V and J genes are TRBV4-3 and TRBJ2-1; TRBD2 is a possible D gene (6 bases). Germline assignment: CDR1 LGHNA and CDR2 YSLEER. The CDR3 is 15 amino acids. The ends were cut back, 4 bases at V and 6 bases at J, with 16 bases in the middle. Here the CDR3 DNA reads TGCGCCAGCAGCCCCATGAGCGGGCCTCGCAATGAGCAGTTCTTC. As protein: CASSPMSGPRNEQFF.

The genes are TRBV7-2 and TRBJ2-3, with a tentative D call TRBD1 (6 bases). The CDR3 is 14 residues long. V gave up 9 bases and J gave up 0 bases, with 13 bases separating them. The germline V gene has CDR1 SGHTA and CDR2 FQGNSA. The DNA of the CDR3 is TGTGCCAGTCAAAGGGGGTCTAGCACAGATACGCAGTATTTT. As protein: CASQRGSSTDTQYF.

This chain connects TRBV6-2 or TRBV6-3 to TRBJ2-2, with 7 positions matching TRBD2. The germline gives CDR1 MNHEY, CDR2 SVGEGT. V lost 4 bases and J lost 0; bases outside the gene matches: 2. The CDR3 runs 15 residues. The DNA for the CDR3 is TGTGCCAGCAGTTGGGCGGGAGCGAACACCGGGGAGCTGTTTTTT. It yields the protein CASSWAGANTGELFF.

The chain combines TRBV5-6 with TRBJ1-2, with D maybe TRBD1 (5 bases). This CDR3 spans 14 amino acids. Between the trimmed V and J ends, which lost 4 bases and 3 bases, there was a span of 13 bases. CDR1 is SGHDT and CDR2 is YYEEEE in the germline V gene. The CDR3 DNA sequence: TGTGCCAGCAGCCCCGGGCGGGGCCACTATGGCTACACCTTC. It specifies CASSPGRGHYGYTF. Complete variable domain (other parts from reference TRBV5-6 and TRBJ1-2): DAGVTQSPTHLIKTRGQQVTLRCSPKSGHDTVSWYQQALGQGPQFIFQYYEEEERQRGNFPDRFSGHQFPNYSSELNVNALLLGDSALYLCASSPGRGHYGYTFGSGTRLTVV.

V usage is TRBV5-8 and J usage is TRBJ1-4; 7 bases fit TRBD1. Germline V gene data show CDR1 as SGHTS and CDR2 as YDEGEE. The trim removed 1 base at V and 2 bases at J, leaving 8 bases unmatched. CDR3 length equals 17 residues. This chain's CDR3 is CASSLQWDSRTNEKLFF. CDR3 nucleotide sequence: TGTGCCAGCAGCTTGCAATGGGACAGTAGGACTAATGAAAAACTGTTTTTT.

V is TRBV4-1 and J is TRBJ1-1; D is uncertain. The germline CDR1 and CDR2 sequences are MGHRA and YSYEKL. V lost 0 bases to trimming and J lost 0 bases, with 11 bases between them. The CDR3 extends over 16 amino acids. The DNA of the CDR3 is TGCGCCAGCAGCCAAGATCTAAGAAGAGTGAACACTGAAGCTTTCTTT. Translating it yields CASSQDLRRVNTEAFF.

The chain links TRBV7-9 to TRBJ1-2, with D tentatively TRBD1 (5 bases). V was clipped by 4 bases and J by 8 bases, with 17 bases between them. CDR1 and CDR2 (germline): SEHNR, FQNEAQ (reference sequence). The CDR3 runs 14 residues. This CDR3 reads CASSSLQESEGYTF. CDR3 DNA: TGTGCCAGCAGCTCACTACAGGAATCGGAGGGCTACACCTTC.

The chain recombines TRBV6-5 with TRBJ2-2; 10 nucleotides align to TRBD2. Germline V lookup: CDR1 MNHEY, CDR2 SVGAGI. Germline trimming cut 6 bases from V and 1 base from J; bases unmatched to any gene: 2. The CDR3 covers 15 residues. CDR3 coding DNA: TGTGCCAGCAGGGCTAGCGGGAGGAACACCGGGGAGCTGTTTTTT. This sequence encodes CASRASGRNTGELFF.

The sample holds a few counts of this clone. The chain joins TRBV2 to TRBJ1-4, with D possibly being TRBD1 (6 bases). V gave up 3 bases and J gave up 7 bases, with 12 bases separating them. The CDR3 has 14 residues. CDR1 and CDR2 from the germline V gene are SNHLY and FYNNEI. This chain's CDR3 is CASSEQGRSEKLFF. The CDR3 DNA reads TGTGCCAGCAGTGAGCAGGGGCGGAGTGAAAAACTGTTTTTT.

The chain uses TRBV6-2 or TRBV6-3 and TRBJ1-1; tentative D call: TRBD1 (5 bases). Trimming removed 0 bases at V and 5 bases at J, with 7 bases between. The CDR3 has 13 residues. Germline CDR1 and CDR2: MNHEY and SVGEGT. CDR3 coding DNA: TGTGCCAGCAGTTACTCGAAGGGGACTGAAGCTTTCTTT. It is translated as CASSYSKGTEAFF.

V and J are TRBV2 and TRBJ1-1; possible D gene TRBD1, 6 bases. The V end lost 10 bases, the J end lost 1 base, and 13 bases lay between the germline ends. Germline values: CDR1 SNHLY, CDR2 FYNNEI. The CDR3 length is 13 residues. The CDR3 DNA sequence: TGTGCCACCGGGACATATCCGAACACTGAAGCTTTCTTT. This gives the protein CATGTYPNTEAFF.

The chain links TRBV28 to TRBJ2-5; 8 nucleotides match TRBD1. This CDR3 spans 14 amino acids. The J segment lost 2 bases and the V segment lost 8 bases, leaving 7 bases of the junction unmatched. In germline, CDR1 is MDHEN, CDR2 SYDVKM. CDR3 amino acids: CASRPGTGQETQYF. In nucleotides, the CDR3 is TGTGCCAGCCGACCAGGGACAGGACAAGAGACCCAGTACTTC.

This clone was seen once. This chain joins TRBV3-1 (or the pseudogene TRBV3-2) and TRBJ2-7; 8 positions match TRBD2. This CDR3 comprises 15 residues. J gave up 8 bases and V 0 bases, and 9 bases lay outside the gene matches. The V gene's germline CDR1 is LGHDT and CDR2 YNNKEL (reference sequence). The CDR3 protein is CASSQDHSGSSQQYF. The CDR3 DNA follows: TGTGCCAGCAGCCAAGATCACAGCGGGAGTTCACAGCAGTACTTC.

The CDR3 region has the DNA TGTGCCTGGCGCGGAAAGGACTCGAACACCGGGGAGCTGTTTTTT. As protein: CAWRGKDSNTGELFF. V is TRBV30 and J is TRBJ2-2; tentatively, D is TRBD2 (5 bases). The CDR3 consists of 15 residues. Germline loops: CDR1 GTSNPN, CDR2 SVGIG (reference sequence). The germline V and J ends were trimmed by 5 bases and 0 bases, with 13 bases remaining between them. Full variable domain (missing parts from reference TRBV30 and TRBJ2-2): SQTIHQWPATLVQPVGSPLSLECTVEGTSNPNLYWYRQAAGRGLQLLFYSVGIGQISSEVPQNLSASRPQDRQFILSSKKLLLSDSGFYLCAWRGKDSNTGELFFGEGSRLTVL.

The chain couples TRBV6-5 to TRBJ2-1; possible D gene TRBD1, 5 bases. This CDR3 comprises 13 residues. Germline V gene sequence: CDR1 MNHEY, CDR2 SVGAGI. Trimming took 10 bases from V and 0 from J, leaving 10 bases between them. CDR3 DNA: TGTGCCACCCTCGACAGCTCCTACAATGAGCAGTTCTTC. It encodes CATLDSSYNEQFF.